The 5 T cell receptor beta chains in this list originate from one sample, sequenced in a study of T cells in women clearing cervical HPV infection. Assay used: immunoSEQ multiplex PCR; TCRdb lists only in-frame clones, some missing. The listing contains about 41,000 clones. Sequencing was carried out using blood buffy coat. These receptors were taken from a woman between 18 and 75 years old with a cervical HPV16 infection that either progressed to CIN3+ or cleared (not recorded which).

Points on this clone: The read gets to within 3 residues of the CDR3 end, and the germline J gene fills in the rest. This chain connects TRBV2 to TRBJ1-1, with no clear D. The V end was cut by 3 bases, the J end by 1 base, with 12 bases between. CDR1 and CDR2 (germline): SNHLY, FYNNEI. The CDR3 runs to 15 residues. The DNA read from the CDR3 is TGTGCCAGCAGTGATAGTAGGCAGGCGAACACTGAA. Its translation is CASSDSRQANTE. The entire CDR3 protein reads CASSDSRQANTEAFF.

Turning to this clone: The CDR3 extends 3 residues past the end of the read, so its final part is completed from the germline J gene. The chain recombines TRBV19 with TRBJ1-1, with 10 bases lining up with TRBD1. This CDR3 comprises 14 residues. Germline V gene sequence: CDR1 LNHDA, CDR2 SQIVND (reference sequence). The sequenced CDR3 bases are TGTGCCAGTAGGGGGGACAGGGGCCGCCCAGGA. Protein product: CASRGDRGRPG. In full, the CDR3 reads CASRGDRGRPGAFF.

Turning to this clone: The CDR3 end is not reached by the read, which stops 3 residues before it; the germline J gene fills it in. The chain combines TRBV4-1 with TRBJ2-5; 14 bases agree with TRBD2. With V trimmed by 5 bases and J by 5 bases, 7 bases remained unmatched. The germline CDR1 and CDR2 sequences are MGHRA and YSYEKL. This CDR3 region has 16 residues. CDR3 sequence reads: CASSTRLAGGRETQYF. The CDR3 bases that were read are TGCGCCAGCAGCACGCGACTAGCGGGAGGGAGGGAGACC.

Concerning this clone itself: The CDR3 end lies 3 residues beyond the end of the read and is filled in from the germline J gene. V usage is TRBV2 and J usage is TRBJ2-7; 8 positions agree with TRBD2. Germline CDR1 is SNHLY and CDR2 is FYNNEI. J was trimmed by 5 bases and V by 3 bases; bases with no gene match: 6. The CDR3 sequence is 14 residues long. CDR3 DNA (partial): TGTGCCAGCAGTGAGGGTAGCGGGATACACGAG. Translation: CASSEGSGIHE. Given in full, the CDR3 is CASSEGSGIHEQYF.

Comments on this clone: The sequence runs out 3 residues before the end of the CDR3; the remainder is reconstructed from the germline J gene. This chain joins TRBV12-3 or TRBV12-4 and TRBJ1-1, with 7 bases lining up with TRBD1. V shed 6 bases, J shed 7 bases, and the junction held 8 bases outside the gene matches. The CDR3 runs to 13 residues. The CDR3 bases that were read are TGTGCCAGCAGGAGATCGGGACAGCATGAA. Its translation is CASRRSGQHE. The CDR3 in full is CASRRSGQHEAFF.